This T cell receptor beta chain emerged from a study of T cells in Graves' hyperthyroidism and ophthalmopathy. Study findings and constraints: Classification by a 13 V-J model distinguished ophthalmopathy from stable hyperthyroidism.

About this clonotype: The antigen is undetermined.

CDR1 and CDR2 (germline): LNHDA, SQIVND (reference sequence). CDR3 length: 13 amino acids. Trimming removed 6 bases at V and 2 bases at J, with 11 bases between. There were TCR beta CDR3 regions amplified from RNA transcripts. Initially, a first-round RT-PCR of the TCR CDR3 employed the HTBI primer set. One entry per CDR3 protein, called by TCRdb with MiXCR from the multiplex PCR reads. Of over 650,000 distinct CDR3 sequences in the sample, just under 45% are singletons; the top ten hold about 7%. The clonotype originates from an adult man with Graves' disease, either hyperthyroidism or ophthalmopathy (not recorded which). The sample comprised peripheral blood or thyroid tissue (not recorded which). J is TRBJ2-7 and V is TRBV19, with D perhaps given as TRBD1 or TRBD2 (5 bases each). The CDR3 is CASRPGATYEQYF. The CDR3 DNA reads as TGTGCCAGTAGGCCCGGGGCCACCTACGAGCAGTACTTC.